One sample yielded the 30 T cell receptor beta chains listed below, sequenced in a study of cytomegalovirus exposure and HLA in healthy donors. PCR used 60 Vbeta primers and 13 Jbeta primers. Using immunoSEQ multiplex PCR, the repertoire was profiled, and TCRdb retains in-frame clones only, with some absent. The top ten clones hold approximately 0.63% of a sample with approximately 220,000 clones, approximately 82% of them seen once. The sample comprised PBMCs. These receptors were taken from a man aged 18-30 years in good health and CMV-seronegative.

The chain couples TRBV2 to TRBJ1-2, with 8 bases aligning to TRBD1. The V gene's germline CDR1 is SNHLY and CDR2 FYNNEI. With V trimmed by 2 bases and J by 7 bases, 9 bases remained unmatched. The CDR3 covers 15 residues. CDR3 amino acids: CASSESPMDRAGYTF. The CDR3 coding sequence is TGTGCCAGCAGTGAATCCCCGATGGACAGGGCTGGCTACACCTTC.

V gene TRBV9 combines with J gene TRBJ2-1; D may be TRBD2 (7 bases). The V end was cut by 2 bases, the J end by 2 bases, with 14 bases between. Germline loops: CDR1 SGDLS, CDR2 YYNGEE. The CDR3 consists of 16 residues. In DNA, the CDR3 is TGTGCCAGCAGCGTTGACCGGGGGGCCCCCTACAATGAGCAGTTCTTC. This codes for CASSVDRGAPYNEQFF.

V and J are TRBV2 and TRBJ2-1; 13 nucleotides match TRBD2. The CDR3 extends over 21 amino acids. CDR1 SNHLY and CDR2 FYNNEI come from the germline V gene. The J segment lost 0 bases and the V segment lost 6 bases, leaving 17 bases of the junction unmatched. CDR3 protein: CASRVRGLGTSGKFSYNEQFF. CDR3 nucleotides: TGTGCCAGCAGGGTACGGGGCTTAGGGACTAGCGGGAAATTCTCCTACAATGAGCAGTTCTTC.

Comment on this clone: A junction boundary mismatches the germline segment, possibly from a read error. The rearrangement uses TRBV7-7 and TRBJ2-5; 10 nucleotides align to TRBD2. CDR3 length equals 22 residues. The germline V gene has CDR1 SSHAT and CDR2 FNYEAQ (reference sequence). The CDR3 DNA follows: TGTGCTAGCAGCTTTAGCCTCTATTATGGGACTAGCGAAGAAATGAACCAAGAGACCCAGTACTTC. This codes for CASSFSLYYGTSEEMNQETQYF.

The chain links TRBV5-1 to TRBJ2-3; D is possibly TRBD2 (6 bases). Germline values: CDR1 SGHRS, CDR2 YFSETQ. The CDR3 loop spans 14 amino acids. The V end was cut by 4 bases, the J end by 2 bases, with 11 bases between. CDR3 coding DNA: TGCGCCAGCAGCACGGCGGGACTCACAGATACGCAGTATTTT. This translates into CASSTAGLTDTQYF. Based on the CDR3 plus reference TRBV5-1 and TRBJ2-3, the full variable domain is KAGVTQTPRYLIKTRGQQVTLSCSPISGHRSVSWYQQTPGQGLQFLFEYFSETQRNKGNFPGRFSGRQFSNSRSEMNVSTLELGDSALYLCASSTAGLTDTQYFGPGTRLTVL.

V is TRBV28 and J is TRBJ1-4; 9 bases are a match to TRBD1. Germline CDR1 is MDHEN and CDR2 is SYDVKM. This CDR3 is built from 14 residues. V trimming: 6 bases; J trimming: 6 bases; junction bases outside the gene matches: 5. Here the CDR3 DNA reads TGTGCCAGCAGGGCGGGACAGGGCTATGAAAAACTGTTTTTT. Protein sequence: CASRAGQGYEKLFF. The full variable domain, with the rest looked up from reference TRBV28 and TRBJ1-4, is DVKVTQSSRYLVKRTGEKVFLECVQDMDHENMFWYRQDPGLGLRLIYFSYDVKMKEKGDIPEGYSVSREKKERFSLILESASTNQTSMYLCASRAGQGYEKLFFGSGTQLSVL.

The V and J genes are TRBV18 and TRBJ1-2; TRBD1 aligns across 9 bases. Germline lookup yields CDR1 KGHSH and CDR2 LQKENI. The length of the CDR3 is 14 residues. With V trimmed by 3 bases and J by 9 bases, 8 bases remained unmatched. The CDR3 DNA reads TGTGCCAGCTCACCGTCCGGGACAGGGAGGAGCTACACCTTC. It codes for CASSPSGTGRSYTF.

This clone was seen a single time. The gene calls are TRBV2 and TRBJ2-3; TRBD2 agrees at 12 bases. The trim removed 6 bases at V and 0 bases at J, leaving 7 bases unmatched. The CDR3 consists of 17 residues. Germline values: CDR1 SNHLY, CDR2 FYNNEI. CDR3 DNA sequence: TGTGCCAGCAGCCGAAAAGGGACTAGCGGGAGCACAGATACGCAGTATTTT. Amino acids: CASSRKGTSGSTDTQYF.

The chain recombines TRBV5-1 with TRBJ2-7; the D gene is possibly TRBD2 (5 bases). Per germline, CDR1 SGHRS and CDR2 YFSETQ. The CDR3 extends over 15 amino acids. The V end was cut by 0 bases, the J end by 3 bases, with 13 bases between. CDR3 in amino acids: CASSLGAGGGYEQYF. As DNA, the CDR3 is TGCGCCAGCAGCTTGGGGGCGGGTGGAGGCTACGAGCAGTACTTC. Combining the CDR3 with reference TRBV5-1 and TRBJ2-7 gives the whole variable domain KAGVTQTPRYLIKTRGQQVTLSCSPISGHRSVSWYQQTPGQGLQFLFEYFSETQRNKGNFPGRFSGRQFSNSRSEMNVSTLELGDSALYLCASSLGAGGGYEQYFGPGTRLTVT.

V usage is TRBV14 and J usage is TRBJ2-7; maybe TRBD2 (5 bases). This CDR3 is 17 amino acids long. CDR1 SGHDN and CDR2 FVKESK come from the germline V gene. Trimming shortened V by 0 bases and J by 1 base, and 16 bases separated the two germline ends. CDR3 protein: CASSQDLSPGYSYEQYF. The CDR3 DNA reads as TGTGCCAGCAGCCAAGATCTCAGTCCGGGGTATTCCTACGAGCAGTACTTC.

This chain links TRBV28 with TRBJ2-6; D possibly corresponds to TRBD1 (5 bases). Germline loops: CDR1 MDHEN, CDR2 SYDVKM. CDR3 length: 15 residues. V was pared by 7 bases and J by 4 bases, with 14 bases between. The CDR3 is CASKGAGSGANVLTF. The CDR3 DNA is TGTGCCAGCAAAGGGGCAGGGTCAGGGGCCAACGTCCTGACTTTC.

This chain links TRBV5-4 with TRBJ2-7; 8 bases match TRBD2. Germline V CDR1 and CDR2: SGHNT, YYREEE (reference sequence). Losses at the gene ends were 4 bases for V and 0 bases for J; bases not matched to a gene: 3. This CDR3 contains 14 residues. The DNA of the CDR3 is TGTGCCAGCAGCCGGGGGGGGAGCTCCTACGAGCAGTACTTC. Its protein product is CASSRGGSSYEQYF.

In DNA, the CDR3 is TGCGCCAGCAGCCAAGATACCCGGGAAAGGGGGCAGGGGTGGGAGACCCAGTACTTC. Translated: CASSQDTRERGQGWETQYF. The chain recombines TRBV4-1 with TRBJ2-5; the match to TRBD1 covers 7 bases. The CDR3 is made up of 19 amino acids. V gave up 0 bases and J gave up 5 bases; unmatched junction bases: 18. CDR1 and CDR2 from the germline V gene are MGHRA and YSYEKL.

V is TRBV11-2 and J is TRBJ2-7; D is perhaps TRBD2 (6 bases). The CDR3 spans 15 residues. V was cut by 1 base and J by 2 bases, with 12 bases left in between. Germline CDR1 SGHAT, CDR2 FQNNGV. The CDR3 loop reads CASSLAAGRPYEQYF. Written as DNA, the CDR3 is TGTGCCAGCAGCTTAGCGGCGGGAAGACCCTACGAGCAGTACTTC. Based on the CDR3 plus reference TRBV11-2 and TRBJ2-7, the full variable domain is EAGVAQSPRYKIIEKRQSVAFWCNPISGHATLYWYQQILGQGPKLLIQFQNNGVVDDSQLPKDRFSAERLKGVDSTLKIQPAKLEDSAVYLCASSLAAGRPYEQYFGPGTRLTVT.

The CDR3 spells CASSLAPGNYGYTF. CDR3 nucleotide sequence: TGTGCCAGCAGCTTAGCGCCAGGGAACTATGGCTACACCTTC. V usage is TRBV7-6 and J usage is TRBJ1-2, with D perhaps TRBD1 (5 bases). CDR1 SGHVS and CDR2 FNYEAQ come from the germline V gene. There are 14 residues in the CDR3. V dropped 0 bases and J dropped 2 bases, with 7 bases sitting between them.

J is TRBJ2-6 and V is TRBV12-5, with a tentative D call TRBD2 (6 bases). Germline V lookup: CDR1 LGHNT, CDR2 FRNRAP. The V and J ends lost 2 bases and 0 bases respectively, with 14 bases between them. This CDR3 has 18 amino acids. The chain's CDR3 is CASGLTFGGYSGANVLTF. DNA of the CDR3: TGTGCTAGTGGTTTGACCTTTGGGGGGTACTCTGGGGCCAACGTCCTGACTTTC.

This clone came up once. This chain connects TRBV6-1 to TRBJ1-1; the D gene is possibly TRBD1 (6 bases). The V gene's germline CDR1 is MNHNS and CDR2 SASEGT. Trimming stripped 4 bases from V and 5 bases from J, with 14 bases between. The CDR3 is made up of 14 amino acids. The CDR3 DNA sequence: TGTGCCAGCAGTGTACAGGGTTTTGGGACTGAAGCTTTCTTT. Translated: CASSVQGFGTEAFF.

The J gene is TRBJ1-5, the V gene TRBV27; D unresolved. The CDR3 is made up of 18 amino acids. The germline V gene encodes CDR1 MNHEY and CDR2 SMNVEV (reference sequence). Trimming stripped 6 bases from V and 4 bases from J, with 25 bases between. In nucleotides, the CDR3 is TGTGCCAGCAGCCCAAGTCTGGGCAGATCAGGAGGTAATCAGCCCCAGCATTTT. Its protein is CASSPSLGRSGGNQPQHF.

This sequence joins TRBV10-3 and TRBJ2-7; D perhaps matches TRBD1 (5 bases). Germline values: CDR1 ENHRY, CDR2 SYGVKD. The CDR3 has 15 residues. Deletions cut 4 bases from V and 6 bases from J, with 19 bases between. The CDR3 region is CAISGPDKMRLEQYF. The CDR3 nucleotides read TGTGCCATCAGTGGGCCGGACAAAATGCGGCTCGAGCAGTACTTC.

The V call is TRBV18, the J call TRBJ1-1, with no clear D. The CDR3 contains 16 residues. Germline V CDR1 and CDR2: KGHSH, LQKENI. The V end was cut by 6 bases, the J end by 3 bases, with 20 bases between. The CDR3 reads CASSRAGLRADTEAFF. The CDR3 coding sequence is TGTGCCAGCTCCCGGGCAGGACTAAGGGCGGACACTGAAGCTTTCTTT.

The rearrangement joins TRBV5-1 to TRBJ2-2, with D possibly TRBD2 on 5 matching bases. CDR3 length: 16 residues. CDR1 is SGHRS and CDR2 is YFSETQ in the germline V gene. Trimming took 0 bases from V and 6 from J, leaving 15 bases between them. For the CDR3, the DNA is TGCGCCAGCAGCTTGGTGGCGGGTCCCGGCGCCGGGGAGCTGTTTTTT. The encoded protein is CASSLVAGPGAGELFF.

CDR3 region: CSVAPRLQGINYGYTF. The CDR3 DNA is TGCAGCGTTGCCCCCAGGTTACAGGGGATTAACTATGGCTACACCTTC. V and J are TRBV29-1 and TRBJ1-2, with 7 bases identical to TRBD1. Trimming at V came to 4 bases and at J to 1 base, leaving 12 bases not matched to a gene. The CDR3 loop spans 16 amino acids. The V gene's germline CDR1 is SQVTM and CDR2 ANQGSEA.

The chain links TRBV10-3 to TRBJ2-1; D is possibly TRBD1 (6 bases). Germline lookup yields CDR1 ENHRY and CDR2 SYGVKD. The CDR3 has 12 residues. Trimming took 6 bases from V and 6 from J, leaving 9 bases between them. The CDR3: CAISRGGNEQFF. Written as DNA, the CDR3 is TGTGCCATCAGCCGAGGGGGCAATGAGCAGTTCTTC.

This clone was counted between two and nine times. The chain has TRBV5-1 and TRBJ1-4, with 7 bases identical to TRBD1. This CDR3 is built from 15 residues. J lost 8 bases, V lost 6 bases, and 13 bases had no gene match. Germline V gene data show CDR1 as SGHRS and CDR2 as YFSETQ. The CDR3 bases are TGCGCCAGCAATTGGAATGGACAGGTCGGAGAAAAACTGTTTTTT. Translation: CASNWNGQVGEKLFF.

This chain links TRBV30 with TRBJ2-5; 7 bases are a match to TRBD1. CDR1 is GTSNPN, CDR2 SVGIG, per germline (reference sequence). This CDR3 comprises 16 residues. V lost 0 bases, J lost 7 bases, and 14 bases stayed unmatched. CDR3 amino acids: CAWSVRPGTDIRTQYF. The CDR3 DNA reads as TGTGCCTGGAGTGTACGGCCCGGGACAGATATTCGGACCCAGTACTTC.

This clone occurred a few times. Other DNA sequences in the sample encode the same CDR3. V and J are TRBV18 and TRBJ1-1, with 8 bases matching TRBD1. This CDR3 spans 14 amino acids. CDR1 KGHSH and CDR2 LQKENI come from the germline V gene. V shed 3 bases and J 1 base; nucleotides not matched to a gene: 1. CDR3 residues: CASSPGQGNTEAFF. Written as DNA, the CDR3 is TGTGCCAGCTCACCCGGACAGGGGAACACTGAAGCTTTCTTT.

As DNA, the CDR3 is TGTGCCAGCAGCTTAGCGGGCACCGGGGAGCTGTTTTTT. Translating gives CASSLAGTGELFF. V and J are TRBV7-3 and TRBJ2-2; D perhaps matches TRBD2 (5 bases). V was trimmed by 2 bases and J by 4 bases, leaving 5 bases between them. Germline assignment: CDR1 SGHTA and CDR2 FQGTGA. CDR3 length: 13 residues.

J is TRBJ1-2 and V is TRBV11-2; D is uncertain. There are 14 residues in the CDR3. The germline V and J ends were trimmed by 1 base and 2 bases, with 8 bases remaining between them. The germline CDR1 and CDR2 sequences are SGHAT and FQNNGV. CDR3: CASSLVTGNYGYTF. Written as DNA, the CDR3 is TGTGCCAGCAGCTTAGTTACGGGAAACTATGGCTACACCTTC.

The rearrangement joins TRBV10-3 to TRBJ2-7; TRBD1 might be the D (5 bases). The CDR3 contains 16 residues. Germline V CDR1 and CDR2: ENHRY, SYGVKD. Trimming removed 1 base from V and 5 bases from J, with 18 bases in between. The CDR3, as DNA: TGTGCCATCAGTGAGTTTCAGGGTTTGCCGGGCCACGAGCAGTACTTC. As protein: CAISEFQGLPGHEQYF.

This clone was observed a few times. V and J are TRBV7-9 and TRBJ2-2, with 7 bases aligning to TRBD1. The ends lost 7 bases at V and 1 base at J; junction bases unmatched: 3. Germline V gives CDR1 SEHNR, CDR2 FQNEAQ (reference sequence). The CDR3 is 14 residues long. The CDR3 is CASKGDRNTGELFF. CDR3 coding DNA: TGTGCCAGCAAAGGGGACAGGAACACCGGGGAGCTGTTTTTT. The complete variable domain, with remaining parts taken from reference TRBV7-9 and TRBJ2-2, reads DTGVSQNPRHKITKRGQNVTFRCDPISEHNRLYWYRQTLGQGPEFLTYFQNEAQLEKSRLLSDRFSAERPKGSFSTLEIQRTEQGDSAMYLCASKGDRNTGELFFGEGSRLTVL.